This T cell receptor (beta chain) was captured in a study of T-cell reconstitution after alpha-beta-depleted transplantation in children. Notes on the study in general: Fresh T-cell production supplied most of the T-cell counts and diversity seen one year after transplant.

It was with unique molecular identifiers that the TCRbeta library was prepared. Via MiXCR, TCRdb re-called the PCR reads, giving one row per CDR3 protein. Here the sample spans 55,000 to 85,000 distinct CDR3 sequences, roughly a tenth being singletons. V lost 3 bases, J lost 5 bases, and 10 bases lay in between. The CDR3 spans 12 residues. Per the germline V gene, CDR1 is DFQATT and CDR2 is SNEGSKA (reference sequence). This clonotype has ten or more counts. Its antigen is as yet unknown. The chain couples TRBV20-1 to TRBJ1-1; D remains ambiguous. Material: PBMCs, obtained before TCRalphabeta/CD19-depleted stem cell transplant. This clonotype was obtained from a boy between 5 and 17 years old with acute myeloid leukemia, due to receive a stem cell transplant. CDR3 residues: CSASPGATEAFF. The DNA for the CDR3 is TGCAGTGCTAGCCCAGGCGCAACTGAAGCTTTCTTT.